The sample holds a few counts of the clone carrying this T cell receptor (beta chain). This entry belongs to a study of T-cell memory formation after mild COVID-19. MiXCR, applied by TCRdb to the 5' RACE reads, yields one record per CDR3 protein. The table lists fewer than 95,000 distinct CDR3 sequences, about 14% of them singletons, with approximately 39% in the top ten. The source of this sequence is a young man who had mild COVID-19 (a few samples of this study predate the infection). Cell type and time point are not known. Sequenced input: PBMCs or a T cell subset sorted from them (not recorded which).

CDR3 protein: CASSIGLANYEQYF. The CDR3 DNA reads TGCGCCAGCAGCATTGGACTAGCGAACTACGAGCAGTACTTC. The genes are TRBV4-3 and TRBJ2-7, with 9 bases lining up with TRBD2. V was clipped by 5 bases and J by 3 bases; unmatched bases: 5. Germline V lookup: CDR1 LGHNA, CDR2 YSLEER. This CDR3 comprises 14 residues.